This record covers a single TCR beta chain. Cohorts were based on clinical histories the participants reported. Cohort 3 donors were reported recovered after two negative PCRs, clearance, or symptom resolution. Per the original methods: Reference gene primer amplification in the assay estimated nucleated cell counts. TCRdb's table, derived via immunoSEQ multiplex PCR, lists solely in-frame clones and lacks some. D and trimming come from the DNA, and the V and J calls and clone size come from that table. The sample yields about 190,000 clones, about 78% seen once. The CDR3 is 13 amino acids. Germline V gene data show CDR1 as SEHNR and CDR2 as FQNEAQ (reference sequence). With 5 bases removed from V and 9 bases from J, the gap between germline ends came to 14 bases. This sample is part of a study of blood T cell repertoires in COVID-19. Study-level information: Researchers got acute and convalescent COVID-19 samples from the United States, Italy and Spain.

The TCR was taken from a woman in her forties or fifties who had recovered from COVID-19. The sample was PBMCs or T cells enriched from blood (not recorded which). The chain employs TRBV7-9 and TRBJ2-4; D is undetermined. CDR3 DNA: TGTGCCAGCAGCCTTGATCTTCGCGGCATTCAGTACTTC. It specifies CASSLDLRGIQYF.